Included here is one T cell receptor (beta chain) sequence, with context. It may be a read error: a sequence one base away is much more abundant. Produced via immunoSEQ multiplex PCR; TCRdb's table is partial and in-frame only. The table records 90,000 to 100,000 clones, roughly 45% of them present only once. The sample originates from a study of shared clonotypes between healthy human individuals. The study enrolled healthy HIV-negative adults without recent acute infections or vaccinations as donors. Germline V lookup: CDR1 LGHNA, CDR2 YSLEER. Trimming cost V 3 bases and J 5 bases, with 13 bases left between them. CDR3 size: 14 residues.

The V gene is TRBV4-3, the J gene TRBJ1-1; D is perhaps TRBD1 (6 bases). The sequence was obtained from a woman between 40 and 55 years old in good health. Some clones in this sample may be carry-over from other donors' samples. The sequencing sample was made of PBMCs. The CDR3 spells CASSHPIRGTEAFF. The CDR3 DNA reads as TGCGCCAGCAGCCATCCTATCAGGGGAACTGAAGCTTTCTTT.